Each of the 2 T cell receptor beta chains below was sequenced from the same sample in a study of T cells in Graves' hyperthyroidism and ophthalmopathy. Amplification of TCR beta CDR3 regions used RNA as the template. TCR CDR3 regions were first amplified by RT-PCR with HTBI primers. TCRdb processed the multiplex PCR reads anew with MiXCR; each CDR3 protein has one entry. Of a few hundred thousand distinct CDR3 sequences detected, about half appear once; the ten largest clones hold around 20%. The sequencing sample was made of peripheral blood or thyroid tissue (not recorded which). These receptors were collected from an adult woman with Graves' disease, either hyperthyroidism or ophthalmopathy (not recorded which).

This clonotype has a count of ten or more. This CDR3 reads CSAQTGNQPQHF. The CDR3 DNA is TGCAGTGCTCAGACGGGCAATCAGCCCCAGCATTTT. The chain combines TRBV20-1 with TRBJ1-5; no reliable D call. Trimming cost V 5 bases and J 2 bases, with 7 bases left between them. The CDR3 consists of 12 residues. CDR1 DFQATT and CDR2 SNEGSKA come from the germline V gene (reference sequence).

This clonotype came up a few times. CDR3 loop: CASDGGPSGYTF. For the CDR3, the DNA is TGTGCCAGCGATGGTGGGCCGTCTGGCTACACCTTC. The gene calls are TRBV2 and TRBJ1-2; D ambiguous. The V gene's germline CDR1 is SNHLY and CDR2 FYNNEI. The ends were cut back, 8 bases at V and 7 bases at J, with 14 bases in the middle. The CDR3 has 12 residues.